This is a list of T cell receptor beta chains from one sample in a study of T-cell memory formation after mild COVID-19. MiXCR was run by TCRdb on the 5' RACE reads, yielding one entry per CDR3 protein. The table lists under 300,000 distinct CDR3 sequences, roughly 18% of them singletons. Sequencing was performed on PBMCs or a T cell subset sorted from them (not recorded which). Receptor source: a man aged 18 to 30 who had mild COVID-19 (a few samples of this study predate the infection). Cell type and time point are not known. The CDR3 runs from the conserved cysteine through the conserved F or W. A D gene is named only where the DNA matches it firmly. For some rows the clone size is stated as once, few or many, or as a class when expanded; others skip it.

13	TRBV11-2	many	TRBJ2-3	-	CASSLGPGDTQYF	TGTGCCAGCAGCTTAGGCCCAGGGGATACGCAGTATTTT
15	TRBV29-1	many	TRBJ1-1	TRBD1	CSGTGGWGMNTEAFF	TGCAGCGGGACAGGGGGCTGGGGTATGAACACTGAAGCTTTCTTT
17	TRBV7-2	-	TRBJ2-6	-	CASSSRGASSGANVLTF	TGTGCCAGCAGCTCCCGAGGGGCAAGCTCTGGGGCCAACGTCCTGACTTTC
16	TRBV7-3	-	TRBJ2-3	TRBD1	CASSPTGTGYTDTQYF	TGTGCCAGCAGCCCCACCGGGACAGGTTACACAGATACGCAGTATTTT
13	TRBV29-1	many	TRBJ2-5	-	CSVEMTSQETQYF	TGCAGCGTTGAAATGACGTCACAAGAGACCCAGTACTTC
15	TRBV28	-	TRBJ1-2	-	CASSPPGNDGYGYTF	TGTGCCAGCTCACCCCCGGGCAATGATGGGTATGGCTACACCTTC
17	TRBV6-5	few	TRBJ2-6	-	CASSPRDTGSGANVLTF	TGTGCCAGCAGTCCCCGGGACACCGGTTCTGGGGCCAACGTCCTGACTTTC
15	TRBV20-1	few	TRBJ1-2	-	CSAQPQQGRSYGYTF	TGCAGTGCTCAGCCCCAGCAGGGGAGGTCCTATGGCTACACCTTC
14	TRBV27	-	TRBJ2-3	TRBD2	CASSLLAGHGTQYF	TGTGCCAGCAGCTTACTAGCGGGGCATGGTACGCAGTATTTT
14	TRBV30	-	TRBJ2-2	-	CAWNSGTNTGELFF	TGTGCCTGGAATTCGGGCACAAACACCGGGGAGCTGTTTTTT
15	TRBV7-9	-	TRBJ2-1	TRBD1	CASHPGQGPYAEQFF	TGTGCCAGCCACCCGGGACAGGGTCCGTATGCTGAGCAGTTCTTC
15	TRBV5-1	-	TRBJ2-5	-	CASSLAEGVGETQYF	TGCGCCAGCAGCTTGGCCGAGGGGGTTGGGGAGACCCAGTACTTC
14	TRBV18	-	TRBJ2-5	TRBD1	CASSPGTGEKTQYF	TGTGCCAGCTCACCAGGGACAGGGGAGAAGACCCAGTACTTC
13	TRBV6-2/TRBV6-3	few	TRBJ1-5	-	CASSYEENQPQHF	TGTGCCAGCAGTTACGAGGAGAATCAGCCCCAGCATTTT
14	TRBV11-2	-	TRBJ1-4	TRBD1	CASHDRGGGEKLFF	TGTGCCAGCCACGACAGGGGAGGAGGTGAAAAACTGTTTTTT
14	TRBV5-5	-	TRBJ2-3	-	CASSWVRGTDTQYF	TGTGCCAGCAGCTGGGTGCGGGGCACAGATACGCAGTATTTT
12	TRBV18	many	TRBJ2-5	-	CASSPLQETQYF	TGTGCCAGCTCACCACTTCAAGAGACCCAGTACTTC
14	TRBV7-2	many	TRBJ2-1	TRBD2	CASSLWASGNEQFF	TGTGCCAGCAGCTTATGGGCTAGCGGCAATGAGCAGTTCTTC
16	TRBV3-1	-	TRBJ1-1	-	CASSQDRGGLNTEAFF	TGTGCCAGCAGCCAAGATCGTGGCGGCCTGAACACTGAAGCTTTCTTT
12	TRBV12-3/TRBV12-4	medium-sized	TRBJ2-3	-	CASSSQGGTQYF	TGTGCCAGCAGTTCCCAGGGGGGAACGCAGTATTTT
13	TRBV6-2/TRBV6-3	few	TRBJ2-2	-	CASSYFRAGELFF	TGTGCCAGCAGTTACTTCCGAGCCGGGGAGCTGTTTTTT
15	TRBV20-1	few	TRBJ2-5	TRBD1	CSASRQGAYIGTQYF	TGCAGTGCTAGTAGACAGGGGGCTTATATAGGGACCCAGTACTTC
15	TRBV4-2	-	TRBJ2-2	TRBD2	CASSQEGLEVGGLFF	TGTGCCAGCAGCCAAGAGGGACTAGAAGTCGGTGGCCTGTTTTTT
13	TRBV5-1	few	TRBJ2-1	-	CASSLEGPPEQFF	TGCGCCAGCAGCTTGGAGGGTCCTCCCGAGCAGTTCTTC
13	TRBV6-5	few	TRBJ1-1	-	CASGEGRGNEAFF	TGTGCCAGCGGCGAGGGCAGGGGAAATGAAGCTTTCTTT
12	TRBV20-1	once	TRBJ2-5	-	CSADGQQETQYF	TGCAGTGCTGACGGACAGCAAGAGACCCAGTACTTC
15	TRBV7-3	few	TRBJ1-2	-	CASSLGPSRDYGYTF	TGTGCCAGCAGCTTAGGGCCGAGCAGGGACTATGGCTACACCTTC
15	TRBV20-1	few	TRBJ1-2	TRBD1	CSASGTGWSTAGYTF	TGCAGTGCGAGCGGGACAGGCTGGAGTACGGCTGGCTACACCTTC
12	TRBV18	-	TRBJ1-1	-	CASSASNTEAFF	TGTGCCAGCTCAGCATCGAACACTGAAGCTTTCTTT
14	TRBV5-1	few	TRBJ1-1	-	CASSLLPGNTEAFF	TGCGCCAGCAGCTTGCTACCAGGGAACACTGAAGCTTTCTTT
15	TRBV7-3	-	TRBJ2-1	TRBD1	CASSLGSTGSDEQFF	TGTGCCAGCAGCTTGGGGTCGACAGGGTCCGATGAGCAGTTCTTC
15	TRBV5-1	few	TRBJ2-1	TRBD1	CASSLGTGDYNEQFF	TGCGCCAGCAGCTTAGGGACAGGGGATTACAATGAGCAGTTCTTC
14	TRBV6-5	few	TRBJ2-7	TRBD1	CASSPGTGNYEQYF	TGTGCCAGCAGTCCGGGGACAGGGAACTACGAGCAGTACTTC
15	TRBV7-3	-	TRBJ2-2	TRBD1	CASSGAGGITGELFF	TGTGCCAGCAGCGGGGCAGGGGGTATCACCGGGGAGCTGTTTTTT
14	TRBV11-2	-	TRBJ2-3	-	CASSLGHLTDTQYF	TGTGCCAGCAGCTTAGGACACCTCACAGATACGCAGTATTTT
16	TRBV4-1	many	TRBJ2-7	-	CASSQVASPRSYEQYF	TGCGCCAGCAGCCAAGTGGCCAGTCCCCGCTCCTACGAGCAGTACTTC
15	TRBV12-3/TRBV12-4	once	TRBJ2-2	-	CANGGPRPNTGELFF	TGTGCCAACGGTGGTCCCAGACCTAACACCGGGGAGCTGTTTTTT
12	TRBV29-1	few	TRBJ2-5	TRBD1	CSVGTGVETQYF	TGCAGCGTTGGGACAGGGGTAGAGACCCAGTACTTC
14	TRBV4-1	few	TRBJ2-3	-	CASSHQPGEDTQYF	TGCGCCAGCAGCCATCAACCGGGGGAAGATACGCAGTATTTT
16	TRBV5-1	few	TRBJ2-2	-	CASSLKGGANTGELFF	TGCGCCAGCAGCTTGAAGGGCGGCGCGAACACCGGGGAGCTGTTTTTT
14	TRBV12-3/TRBV12-4	few	TRBJ1-1	-	CASSSWFKDTEAFF	TGTGCCAGCAGTTCTTGGTTTAAGGACACTGAAGCTTTCTTT
16	TRBV20-1	few	TRBJ1-5	-	CSARDPRVGGNQPQHF	TGCAGTGCTAGAGATCCCAGGGTGGGTGGCAATCAGCCCCAGCATTTT
14	TRBV5-1	few	TRBJ2-2	-	CASSNTGNTGELFF	TGCGCCAGCAGTAACACGGGGAACACCGGGGAGCTGTTTTTT
11	TRBV20-1	-	TRBJ1-2	-	CSVGEGYGYTF	TGCAGTGTGGGGGAGGGCTATGGCTACACCTTC
15	TRBV27	-	TRBJ2-1	TRBD1	CASSLLGTGDNEQFF	TGTGCCAGCAGTTTATTGGGGACAGGGGACAATGAGCAGTTCTTC
13	TRBV7-2	many	TRBJ1-6	-	CASSRDRNSPLHF	TGTGCCAGCAGCCGCGACAGAAATTCACCCCTCCACTTT
13	TRBV29-1	-	TRBJ2-1	TRBD1	CSVDGDSWNEQFF	TGCAGCGTTGATGGGGACAGTTGGAATGAGCAGTTCTTC
14	TRBV7-3	-	TRBJ2-5	TRBD2	CASSRTSGEETQYF	TGTGCCAGCAGCAGGACTAGCGGGGAAGAGACCCAGTACTTC
13	TRBV7-3	few	TRBJ2-5	-	CASSASWAETQYF	TGTGCCAGCAGCGCAAGCTGGGCGGAGACCCAGTACTTC
13	TRBV5-5	few	TRBJ1-1	TRBD1	CASSRTGWTEAFF	TGTGCCAGCAGCCGGACAGGGTGGACTGAAGCTTTCTTT
15	TRBV5-1	-	TRBJ1-1	TRBD1	CASSWGTGITTEAFF	TGCGCCAGCAGCTGGGGGACAGGGATAACCACTGAAGCTTTCTTT
14	TRBV4-1	few	TRBJ2-1	-	CASSQGLLGYEQFF	TGCGCCAGCAGCCAAGGACTCCTGGGGTATGAGCAGTTCTTC
14	TRBV2	-	TRBJ2-3	-	CASRTRTVADTQYF	TGTGCCAGCAGGACGAGGACAGTGGCAGATACGCAGTATTTT
15	TRBV6-2/TRBV6-3	few	TRBJ2-1	-	CASSPTESIYNEQFF	TGTGCCAGCAGTCCGACAGAGTCAATCTACAATGAGCAGTTCTTC
16	TRBV4-2	many	TRBJ1-5	TRBD1	CASSQGAQGGNQPQHF	TGTGCCAGCAGCCAAGGGGCACAGGGGGGCAATCAGCCCCAGCATTTT
13	TRBV7-2	-	TRBJ1-1	-	CASSPGWATEAFF	TGTGCCAGCAGCCCGGGGTGGGCCACTGAAGCTTTCTTT
14	TRBV2	few	TRBJ2-7	-	CARSLGGNAYEQYF	TGTGCCAGATCTTTAGGGGGAAACGCCTACGAGCAGTACTTC
15	TRBV5-6	few	TRBJ2-7	-	CASSTMTGIGDEQYF	TGTGCCAGCAGCACCATGACGGGAATTGGGGACGAGCAGTACTTC
14	TRBV2	-	TRBJ1-4	TRBD1	CASSRTGKNEKLFF	TGTGCCAGCAGCCGGACAGGGAAAAATGAAAAACTGTTTTTT
14	TRBV4-2	few	TRBJ2-3	-	CATHGAGLADTQYF	TGTGCCACCCATGGCGCTGGGCTCGCAGATACGCAGTATTTT